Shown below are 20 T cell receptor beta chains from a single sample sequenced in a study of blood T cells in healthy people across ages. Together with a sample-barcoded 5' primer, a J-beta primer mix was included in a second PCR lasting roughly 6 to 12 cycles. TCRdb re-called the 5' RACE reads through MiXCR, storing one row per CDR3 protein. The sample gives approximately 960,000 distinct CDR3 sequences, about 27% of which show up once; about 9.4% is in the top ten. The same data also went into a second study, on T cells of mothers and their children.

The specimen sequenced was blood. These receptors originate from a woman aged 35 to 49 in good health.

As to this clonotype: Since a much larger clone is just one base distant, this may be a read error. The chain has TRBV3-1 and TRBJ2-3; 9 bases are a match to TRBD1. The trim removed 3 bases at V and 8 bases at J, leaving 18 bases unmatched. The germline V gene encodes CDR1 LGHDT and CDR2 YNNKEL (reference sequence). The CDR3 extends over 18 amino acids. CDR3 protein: CASSHETGTGWFIGTQYF. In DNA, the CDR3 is TGTGCCAGCAGCCATGAAACGGGGACAGGGTGGTTTATTGGTACGCAGTATTTT.

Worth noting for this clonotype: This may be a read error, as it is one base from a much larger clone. For the CDR3, the DNA is TGTGCCACCATCAGAGTGGGACCGGGTGGTCGGGAGACCCAGTACTTC. Encoded protein: CATIRVGPGGRETQYF. The chain recombines TRBV15 with TRBJ2-7; D is possibly TRBD1 or TRBD2 (5 bases each). Judging by the DNA end, TRBJ2-5 fits better; the J call may be wrong. Germline V lookup: CDR1 LNHNV, CDR2 YYDKDF (reference sequence). The CDR3 is made up of 16 amino acids.

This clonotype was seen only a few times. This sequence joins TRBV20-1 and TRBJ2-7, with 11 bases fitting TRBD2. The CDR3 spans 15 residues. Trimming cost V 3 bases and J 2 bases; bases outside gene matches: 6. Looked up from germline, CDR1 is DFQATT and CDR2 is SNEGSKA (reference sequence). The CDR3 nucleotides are TGCAGTGCTAGGGGAAGACTAGCGGGGACCTACGAGCAGTACTTC. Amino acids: CSARGRLAGTYEQYF.

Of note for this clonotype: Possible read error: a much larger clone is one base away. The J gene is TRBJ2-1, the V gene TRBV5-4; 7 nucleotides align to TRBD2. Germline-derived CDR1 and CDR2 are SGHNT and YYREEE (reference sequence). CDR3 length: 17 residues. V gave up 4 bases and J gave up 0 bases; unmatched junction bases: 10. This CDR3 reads CASSPGASGLSYNEQFF. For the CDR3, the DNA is TGTGCCAGCAGCCCCGGGGCTAGCGGTCTCTCCTACAATGAGCAGTTCTTC.

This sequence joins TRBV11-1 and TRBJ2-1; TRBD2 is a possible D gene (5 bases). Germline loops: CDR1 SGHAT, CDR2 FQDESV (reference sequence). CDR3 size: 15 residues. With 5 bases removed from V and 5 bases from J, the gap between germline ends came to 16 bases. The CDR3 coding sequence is TGTGCCAGCAGCCACGACCGGGGATGGAACAATGAGCAGTTCTTC. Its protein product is CASSHDRGWNNEQFF. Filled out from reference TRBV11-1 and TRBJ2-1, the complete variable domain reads EAEVAQSPRYKITEKSQAVAFWCDPISGHATLYWYRQILGQGPELLVQFQDESVVDDSQLPKDRFSAERLKGVDSTLKIQPAELGDSAMYLCASSHDRGWNNEQFFGPGTRLTVL.

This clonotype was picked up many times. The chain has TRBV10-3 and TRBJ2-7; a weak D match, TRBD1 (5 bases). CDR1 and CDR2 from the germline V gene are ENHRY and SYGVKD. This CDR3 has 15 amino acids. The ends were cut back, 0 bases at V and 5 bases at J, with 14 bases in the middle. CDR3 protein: CAISESGQGSDEQYF. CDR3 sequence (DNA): TGTGCCATCAGTGAGTCGGGGCAGGGCTCAGACGAGCAGTACTTC.

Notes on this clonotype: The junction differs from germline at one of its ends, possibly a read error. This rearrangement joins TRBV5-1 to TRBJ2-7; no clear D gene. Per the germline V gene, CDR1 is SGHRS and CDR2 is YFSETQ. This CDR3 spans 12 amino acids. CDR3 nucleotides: TGCACCAGCAGCTCGGGTTCCTACGAGCAGTACTTC. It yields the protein CTSSSGSYEQYF.

The CDR3 DNA reads TGTGCCAGCAGCATAACACCATATTACGGATCCTACAATGAGCAGTTCTTC. Its translation: CASSITPYYGSYNEQFF. The chain couples TRBV7-8 to TRBJ2-1, with no clear D. The CDR3 runs to 17 residues. Germline V gene sequence: CDR1 SGHVS, CDR2 FQNEAQ. Trimming cost V 5 bases and J 1 base, with 18 bases left between them.

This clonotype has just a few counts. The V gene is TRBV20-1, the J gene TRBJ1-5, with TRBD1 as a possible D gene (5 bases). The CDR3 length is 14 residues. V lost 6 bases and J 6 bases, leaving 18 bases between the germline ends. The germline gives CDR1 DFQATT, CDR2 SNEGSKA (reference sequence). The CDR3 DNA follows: TGCAGTGCCGGACCCGGAGGGGATGGTCAGCCCCAGCATTTT. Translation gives CSAGPGGDGQPQHF.

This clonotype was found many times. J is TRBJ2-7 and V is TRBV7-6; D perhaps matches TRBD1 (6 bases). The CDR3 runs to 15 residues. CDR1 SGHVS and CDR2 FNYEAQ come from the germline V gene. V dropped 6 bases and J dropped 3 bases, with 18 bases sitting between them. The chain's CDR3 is CASSPVTVRGYEQYF. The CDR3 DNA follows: TGTGCCAGCAGTCCCGTAACCGTCAGGGGCTACGAGCAGTACTTC.

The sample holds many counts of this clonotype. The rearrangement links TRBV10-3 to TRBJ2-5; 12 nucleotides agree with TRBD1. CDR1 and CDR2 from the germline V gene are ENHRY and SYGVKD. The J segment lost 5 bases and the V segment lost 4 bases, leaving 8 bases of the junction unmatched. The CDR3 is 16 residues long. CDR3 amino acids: CAISAAGTGGMETQYF. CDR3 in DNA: TGTGCCATCAGTGCCGCCGGGACAGGGGGCATGGAGACCCAGTACTTC.

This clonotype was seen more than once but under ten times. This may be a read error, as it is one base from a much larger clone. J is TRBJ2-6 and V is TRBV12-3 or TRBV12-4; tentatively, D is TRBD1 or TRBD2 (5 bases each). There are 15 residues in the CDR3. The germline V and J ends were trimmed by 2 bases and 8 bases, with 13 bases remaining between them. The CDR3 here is CASSLQGPGTNVLTF. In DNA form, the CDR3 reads TGTGCCAGCAGTTTACAGGGACCGGGGACCAACGTCCTGACTTTC.

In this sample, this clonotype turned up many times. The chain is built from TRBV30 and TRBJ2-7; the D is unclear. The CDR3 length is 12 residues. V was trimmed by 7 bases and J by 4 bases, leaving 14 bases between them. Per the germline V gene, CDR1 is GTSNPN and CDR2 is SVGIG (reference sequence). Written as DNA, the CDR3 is TGTGCCTTAGGCCAACAGAGGTACGAGCAGTACTTC. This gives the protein CALGQQRYEQYF. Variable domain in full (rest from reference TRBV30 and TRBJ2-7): SQTIHQWPATLVQPVGSPLSLECTVEGTSNPNLYWYRQAAGRGLQLLFYSVGIGQISSEVPQNLSASRPQDRQFILSSKKLLLSDSGFYLCALGQQRYEQYFGPGTRLTVT.

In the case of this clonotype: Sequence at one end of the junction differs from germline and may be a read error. The CDR3 nucleotides are TGTGCCAGCAGCGTAGGGGGGAGCTCCTGCGAGCAGTACTTC. Protein sequence: CASSVGGSSCEQYF. The chain employs TRBV9 and TRBJ2-7; D tentatively reads TRBD1 or TRBD2 (5 bases each). The length of the CDR3 is 14 residues. Germline values: CDR1 SGDLS, CDR2 YYNGEE. Full variable domain (outside the CDR3, taken from reference TRBV9 and TRBJ2-7): DSGVTQTPKHLITATGQRVTLRCSPRSGDLSVYWYQQSLDQGLQFLIQYYNGEERAKGNILERFSAQQFPDLHSELNLSSLELGDSALYFCASSVGGSSCEQYFGPGTRLTVT.

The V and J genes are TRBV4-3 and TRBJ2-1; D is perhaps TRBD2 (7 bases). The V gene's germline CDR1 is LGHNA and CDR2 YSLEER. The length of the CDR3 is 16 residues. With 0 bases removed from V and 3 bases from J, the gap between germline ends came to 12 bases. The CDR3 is CASSQEGGAIYNEQFF. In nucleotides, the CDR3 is TGCGCCAGCAGCCAAGAGGGGGGGGCGATCTACAATGAGCAGTTCTTC.

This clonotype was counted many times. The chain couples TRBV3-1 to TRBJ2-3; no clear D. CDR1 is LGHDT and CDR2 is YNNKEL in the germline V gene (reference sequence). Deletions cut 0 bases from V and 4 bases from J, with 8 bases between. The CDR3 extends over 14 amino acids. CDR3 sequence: CASSQDPHSDTQYF. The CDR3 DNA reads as TGTGCCAGCAGCCAAGATCCACATTCAGATACGCAGTATTTT.

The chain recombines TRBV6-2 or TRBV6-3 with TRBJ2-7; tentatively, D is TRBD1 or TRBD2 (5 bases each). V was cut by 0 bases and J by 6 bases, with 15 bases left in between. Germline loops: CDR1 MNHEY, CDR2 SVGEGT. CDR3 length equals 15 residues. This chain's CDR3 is CASSYSRGAQGEQYF. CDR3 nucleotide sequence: TGTGCCAGCAGTTACTCGAGAGGGGCGCAGGGCGAGCAGTACTTC.

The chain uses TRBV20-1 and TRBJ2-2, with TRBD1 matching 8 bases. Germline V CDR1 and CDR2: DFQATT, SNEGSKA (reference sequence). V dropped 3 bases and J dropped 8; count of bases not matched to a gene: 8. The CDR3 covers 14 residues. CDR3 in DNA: TGCAGTGCTAGTAGGGGACAGGCGGATGGGGAGCTGTTTTTT. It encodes CSASRGQADGELFF.

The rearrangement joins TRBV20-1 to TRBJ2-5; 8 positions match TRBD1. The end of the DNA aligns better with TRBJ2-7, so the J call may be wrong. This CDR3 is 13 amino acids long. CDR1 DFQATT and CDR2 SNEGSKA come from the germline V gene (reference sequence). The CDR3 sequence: CSGKGQGRDEQYF. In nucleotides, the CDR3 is TGCAGTGGGAAAGGACAGGGAAGGGACGAGCAGTACTTC.

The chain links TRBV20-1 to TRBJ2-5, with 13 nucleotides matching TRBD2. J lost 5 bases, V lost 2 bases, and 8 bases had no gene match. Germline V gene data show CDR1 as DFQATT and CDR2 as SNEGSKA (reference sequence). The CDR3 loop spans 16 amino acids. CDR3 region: CSARSTSGGAVETQYF. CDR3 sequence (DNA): TGCAGTGCTAGAAGTACTAGCGGGGGGGCGGTGGAGACCCAGTACTTC.